This TCR beta chain was sequenced in a study of post-analysis software for immune sequencing data. Study-level information: Some patients lacked subtype; others had relapsing-remitting, secondary progressive or progressive-relapsing disease. Study results and caveats: Comparison with controls showed significantly lower normalized Chao1 diversity in multiple sclerosis patients. Strong co-clustering by F measure linked samples that shared a preparation batch. The five TRBV segments detected at higher frequency in patients than in controls included TRBV5-6, TRBV5-1 and TRBV20-1.

Germline V gene lookup returns CDR1 LGHDT and CDR2 YNNKEL (reference sequence). The CDR3 is 16 residues long. Deletions cut 4 bases from V and 2 bases from J, with 18 bases between. Points on this clonotype: Its antigen is still unknown.

Prepared TCR beta cDNA libraries contained unique molecular identifiers. TCRdb reanalysed the PCR reads using MiXCR and keeps one entry per CDR3 protein. The sample gives 820,000 or so distinct CDR3 sequences, approximately 53% of which show up once; approximately 4.2% is in the top ten. The sample taken for sequencing was blood. This TCR came from a girl aged 10 to 17 with multiple sclerosis. This chain connects TRBV3-1 to TRBJ2-7; no definite D call. The CDR3, as DNA: TGTGCCAGCAGCCGACTCGACGGTACTATAACCTACGAGCAGTACTTC. This encodes CASSRLDGTITYEQYF.